Each of the 25 T cell receptor beta chains below was sequenced from the same sample in a study of cytomegalovirus exposure and HLA in healthy donors. PCR used 60 Vbeta primers and 13 Jbeta primers. Produced via immunoSEQ multiplex PCR; TCRdb's table is partial and in-frame only. The sample lists about 140,000 clones, about 79% occurring once. The sequencing input was PBMCs. The receptors were sampled from a male donor in good health and CMV-seronegative.

The gene calls are TRBV9 and TRBJ1-2; D unresolved. Trimming removed 3 bases at V and 7 bases at J, with 10 bases between. Per the germline V gene, CDR1 is SGDLS and CDR2 is YYNGEE. This CDR3 is 12 amino acids long. CDR3 coding DNA: TGTGCCAGCAGCGAGGAGGACGGTGGCTACACCTTC. This translates into CASSEEDGGYTF.

CDR3: CSGRQVGTGELFF. CDR3 nucleotide sequence: TGCAGCGGACGACAGGTCGGAACCGGGGAGCTGTTTTTT. J is TRBJ2-2 and V is TRBV29-1, with D perhaps TRBD1 (6 bases). The CDR3 totals 13 residues. V was cut by 7 bases and J by 5 bases, with 14 bases left in between. CDR1 and CDR2 (germline): SQVTM, ANQGSEA.

The chain combines TRBV25-1 with TRBJ1-4, with TRBD1 matching over 12 bases. Losses at the gene ends were 3 bases for V and 4 bases for J; bases not matched to a gene: 3. There are 16 residues in the CDR3. CDR1 and CDR2 (germline): MGHDK, SYGVNS. CDR3 sequence: CASSEGTGGLNEKLFF. In DNA, the CDR3 is TGTGCCAGCAGTGAGGGGACAGGGGGCCTTAATGAAAAACTGTTTTTT.

V gene TRBV7-2 combines with J gene TRBJ2-1, with 7 positions matching TRBD1. Germline values: CDR1 SGHTA, CDR2 FQGNSA. The CDR3 has 15 residues. J was trimmed by 4 bases and V by 4 bases; bases with no gene match: 7. In DNA form, the CDR3 reads TGTGCCAGCAGCTACGACAGGGCCCAATACAATGAGCAGTTCTTC. As protein: CASSYDRAQYNEQFF.

The gene calls are TRBV9 and TRBJ2-1; a weak D match, TRBD1 (6 bases). The CDR3 has 17 residues. Germline loops: CDR1 SGDLS, CDR2 YYNGEE. Trimming removed 1 base from V and 0 bases from J, with 14 bases in between. CDR3 nucleotide sequence: TGTGCCAGCAGCGTACTACAGGGCCTTAGCTCCTACAATGAGCAGTTCTTC. This sequence encodes CASSVLQGLSSYNEQFF.

The rearrangement uses TRBV5-4 and TRBJ2-7; TRBD2 might be the D (6 bases). Germline loops: CDR1 SGHNT, CDR2 YYREEE (reference sequence). The CDR3 spans 14 residues. V was cut by 3 bases and J by 0 bases, with 10 bases left in between. The CDR3, as DNA: TGTGCCAGCAGCTCCGGGACTGCCTCCTACGAGCAGTACTTC. Translating gives CASSSGTASYEQYF.

This sequence joins TRBV27 and TRBJ1-4; no definite D call. The germline CDR1 and CDR2 sequences are MNHEY and SMNVEV (reference sequence). Trimming removed 6 bases at V and 4 bases at J, with 6 bases between. The CDR3 runs 12 residues. The CDR3 is CASRADNEKLFF. For the CDR3, the DNA is TGTGCCAGCAGGGCGGATAATGAAAAACTGTTTTTT.

The chain carries TRBV18 and TRBJ2-2; 7 bases line up with TRBD1. This CDR3 contains 18 residues. J lost 5 bases, V lost 3 bases, and 15 bases had no gene match. The germline V gene encodes CDR1 KGHSH and CDR2 LQKENI. CDR3 bases: TGTGCCAGCTCACCTCTAACGTCACAGGGGCCCTGGACCGGGGAGCTGTTTTTT. Its protein is CASSPLTSQGPWTGELFF.

The V call is TRBV5-1, the J call TRBJ1-1; 8 bases line up with TRBD1. Losses at the gene ends were 4 bases for V and 4 bases for J; bases not matched to a gene: 9. This CDR3 spans 15 amino acids. Germline values: CDR1 SGHRS, CDR2 YFSETQ. Here the CDR3 reads CASSPGQGGITEAFF. CDR3 sequence (DNA): TGCGCCAGCAGCCCAGGACAGGGAGGAATCACTGAAGCTTTCTTT.

This chain joins TRBV7-8 and TRBJ1-2; 12 positions agree with TRBD1. The CDR3 runs to 15 residues. Germline lookup yields CDR1 SGHVS and CDR2 FQNEAQ. After removal of 4 bases from V and 7 bases from J, the junction contained 7 bases not matched to a gene. The CDR3 sequence: CASSSFRDRGLGYTF. In nucleotides, the CDR3 is TGTGCCAGCAGCTCATTCCGGGACAGGGGGCTTGGCTACACCTTC.

The rearrangement links TRBV10-3 to TRBJ2-7, with 11 bases identical to TRBD2. V lost 5 bases and J lost 1; bases outside the gene matches: 4. The length of the CDR3 is 15 residues. The germline V gene encodes CDR1 ENHRY and CDR2 SYGVKD. This CDR3 reads CAISTLAGGSYEQYF. In nucleotides, the CDR3 is TGTGCCATCAGTACCCTAGCGGGAGGTTCCTACGAGCAGTACTTC.

The chain links TRBV13 to TRBJ1-2; 7 bases line up with TRBD1. CDR1 and CDR2 from the germline V gene are PRHDT and FYEKMQ (reference sequence). This CDR3 contains 16 residues. V shed 4 bases and J 0 bases; nucleotides not matched to a gene: 8. This CDR3 reads CASSYRTGTANYGYTF. CDR3 nucleotides: TGTGCCAGCAGCTACCGGACCGGGACAGCTAACTATGGCTACACCTTC.

This clone appeared a single time. This chain connects TRBV5-1 to TRBJ1-4; 7 bases are shared with TRBD1. This CDR3 has 13 residues. The V gene's germline CDR1 is SGHRS and CDR2 YFSETQ. Trimming at V came to 4 bases and at J to 7 bases, leaving 4 bases not matched to a gene. In DNA form, the CDR3 reads TGCGCCAGCAGCAGCAGGGGGAGTGAAAAACTGTTTTTT. Residues: CASSSRGSEKLFF.

This chain links TRBV7-2 with TRBJ2-1; 8 bases match TRBD2. Germline CDR1 SGHTA, CDR2 FQGNSA. The CDR3 sequence is 15 residues long. Trimming took 5 bases from V and 8 from J; bases not matched to a gene: 11. The CDR3 DNA is TGTGCCAGCAGCCTACTAGCGGAGGGGCTGGATGAGCAGTTCTTC. Its translation is CASSLLAEGLDEQFF.

The genes are TRBV5-1 and TRBJ2-5; the match to TRBD1 covers 7 bases. The last part of the DNA fits TRBJ2-7 better; the J call may be wrong. This CDR3 is built from 15 residues. Germline-derived CDR1 and CDR2 are SGHRS and YFSETQ. The CDR3 bases are TGCGCCAGCAGCTTGGAGGGGACAGCCTCCTACGAGCAGTACTTC. Its protein is CASSLEGTASYEQYF.

As to this clone: Compared with germline, one end of the junction differs, possibly owing to a read error. The chain uses TRBV7-9 and TRBJ1-5; TRBD1 matches 8 bases. The CDR3 extends over 16 amino acids. From germline, CDR1 is SEHNR and CDR2 FQNEAQ (reference sequence). The CDR3 here is CARSLANQGANQPQHF. Written as DNA, the CDR3 is TGTGCCCGCAGCTTAGCGAATCAGGGGGCCAATCAGCCCCAGCATTTT. Full variable domain (outside the CDR3, taken from reference TRBV7-9 and TRBJ1-5): DTGVSQNPRHKITKRGQNVTFRCDPISEHNRLYWYRQTLGQGPEFLTYFQNEAQLEKSRLLSDRFSAERPKGSFSTLEIQRTEQGDSAMYLCARSLANQGANQPQHFGDGTRLSIL.

The rearrangement joins TRBV5-4 to TRBJ2-6, with unresolved D. V lost 2 bases, J lost 3 bases, and 3 bases lay in between. CDR1 is SGHNT, CDR2 YYREEE, per germline (reference sequence). This CDR3 region has 13 residues. The CDR3 DNA reads TGTGCCAGCAGCTTCGGTGGGGCCAACGTCCTGACTTTC. Protein: CASSFGGANVLTF.

The genes are TRBV19 and TRBJ1-2, with 11 bases matching TRBD1. The germline V gene encodes CDR1 LNHDA and CDR2 SQIVND (reference sequence). V shed 7 bases and J 6 bases; nucleotides not matched to a gene: 13. The CDR3 covers 16 residues. The CDR3 DNA reads TGTGCCAGTATCCGACCGGGACAGGGGGATTTCCATGGCTACACCTTC. Translated: CASIRPGQGDFHGYTF.

The rearrangement links TRBV6-1 to TRBJ1-2; 8 nucleotides align to TRBD1. V shed 10 bases and J 3 bases; nucleotides not matched to a gene: 4. Germline lookup yields CDR1 MNHNS and CDR2 SASEGT. The CDR3 has 12 residues. CDR3: CAIPGQDYGYTF. Written as DNA, the CDR3 is TGTGCCATACCGGGACAGGACTATGGCTACACCTTC.

The V and J genes are TRBV29-1 and TRBJ2-7, with 8 bases identical to TRBD1. Trimming removed 6 bases from V and 4 bases from J; junction bases left unmatched: 2. This CDR3 region has 11 residues. CDR1 and CDR2 (germline): SQVTM, ANQGSEA. This chain's CDR3 is CSVQGAYEQYF. DNA for the CDR3: TGCAGCGTCCAGGGGGCTTACGAGCAGTACTTC.

V is TRBV9 and J is TRBJ2-1, with 14 bases fitting TRBD2. This CDR3 has 17 amino acids. Germline V gene data show CDR1 as SGDLS and CDR2 as YYNGEE. The J segment lost 4 bases and the V segment lost 4 bases, leaving 7 bases of the junction unmatched. CDR3 DNA: TGTGCCAGCAGCCATTCCCGACTAGCGGGAGGGTACAATGAGCAGTTCTTC. Translated: CASSHSRLAGGYNEQFF. Looking up the rest from reference TRBV9 and TRBJ2-1 gives the full variable domain: DSGVTQTPKHLITATGQRVTLRCSPRSGDLSVYWYQQSLDQGLQFLIQYYNGEERAKGNILERFSAQQFPDLHSELNLSSLELGDSALYFCASSHSRLAGGYNEQFFGPGTRLTVL.

The chain uses TRBV11-3 and TRBJ2-2; no firm D call. Germline V lookup: CDR1 SGHNT, CDR2 YENEEA. There are 13 residues in the CDR3. The ends were cut back, 5 bases at V and 4 bases at J, with 8 bases in the middle. In DNA, the CDR3 is TGTGCCAGCAGCCCTACAGCCACCGGGGAGCTGTTTTTT. This gives the protein CASSPTATGELFF.

This clone has a handful of counts. Its ends do not fully match the called genes, so a read error is possible. The V call is TRBV2, the J call TRBJ2-2; a possible D gene is TRBD1 (5 bases). Germline V gives CDR1 SNHLY, CDR2 FYNNEI. This CDR3 contains 16 residues. CDR3 in amino acids: CARSGGRQGRAGELFF. The DNA for the CDR3 is TGTGCCCGCAGTGGTGGACGGCAGGGTCGGGCCGGGGAGCTGTTTTTT.

J is TRBJ1-1 and V is TRBV30; D not resolved. The length of the CDR3 is 13 residues. Germline CDR1 is GTSNPN and CDR2 is SVGIG (reference sequence). V dropped 0 bases and J dropped 1 base, with 6 bases sitting between them. CDR3 protein: CAWSVLPNTEAFF. DNA of the CDR3: TGTGCCTGGAGTGTACTTCCGAACACTGAAGCTTTCTTT. The whole variable domain, filled in from reference TRBV30 and TRBJ1-1, reads SQTIHQWPATLVQPVGSPLSLECTVEGTSNPNLYWYRQAAGRGLQLLFYSVGIGQISSEVPQNLSASRPQDRQFILSSKKLLLSDSGFYLCAWSVLPNTEAFFGQGTRLTVV.

The V and J genes are TRBV9 and TRBJ2-5; the D gene is possibly TRBD1 (5 bases). The CDR3 runs to 14 residues. The V end was cut by 0 bases, the J end by 3 bases, with 9 bases between. CDR1 and CDR2 (germline): SGDLS, YYNGEE. For the CDR3, the DNA is TGTGCCAGCAGCGTAGAGGGGCTAGAAGAGACCCAGTACTTC. This gives the protein CASSVEGLEETQYF.